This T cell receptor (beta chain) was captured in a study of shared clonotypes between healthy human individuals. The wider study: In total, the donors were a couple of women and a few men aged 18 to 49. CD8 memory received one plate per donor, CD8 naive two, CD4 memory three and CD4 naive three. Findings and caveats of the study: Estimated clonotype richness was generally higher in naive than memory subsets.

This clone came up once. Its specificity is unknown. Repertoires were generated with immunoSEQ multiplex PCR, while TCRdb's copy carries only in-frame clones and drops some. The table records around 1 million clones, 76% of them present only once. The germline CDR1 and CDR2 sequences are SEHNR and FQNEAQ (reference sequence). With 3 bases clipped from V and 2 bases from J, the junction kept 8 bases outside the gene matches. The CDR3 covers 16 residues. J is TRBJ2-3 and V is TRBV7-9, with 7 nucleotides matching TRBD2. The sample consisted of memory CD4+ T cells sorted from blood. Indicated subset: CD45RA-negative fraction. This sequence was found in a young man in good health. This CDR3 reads CASSFLPAGATDTQYF. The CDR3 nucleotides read TGTGCCAGCAGCTTCCTTCCCGCGGGAGCCACAGATACGCAGTATTTT.